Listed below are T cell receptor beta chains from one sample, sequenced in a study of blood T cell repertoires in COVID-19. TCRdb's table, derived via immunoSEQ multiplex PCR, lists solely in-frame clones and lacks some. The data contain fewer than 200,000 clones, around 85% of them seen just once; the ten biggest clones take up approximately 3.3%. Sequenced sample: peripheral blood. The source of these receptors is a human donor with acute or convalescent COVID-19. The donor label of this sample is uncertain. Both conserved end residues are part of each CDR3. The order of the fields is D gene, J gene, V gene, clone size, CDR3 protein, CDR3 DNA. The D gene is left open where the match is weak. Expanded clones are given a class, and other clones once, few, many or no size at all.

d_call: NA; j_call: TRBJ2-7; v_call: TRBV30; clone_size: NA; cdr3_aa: CAWGTGIGQYF; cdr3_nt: TGTGCCTGGGGCACAGGGATCGGGCAGTACTTC
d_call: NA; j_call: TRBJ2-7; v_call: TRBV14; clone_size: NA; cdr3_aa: CASSQFLEQYF; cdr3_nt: TGTGCCAGCAGCCAATTTCTCGAGCAGTACTTC
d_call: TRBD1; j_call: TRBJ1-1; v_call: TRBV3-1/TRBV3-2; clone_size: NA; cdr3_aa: CASSPFIYPASGTGGTGAFF; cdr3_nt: TGTGCCAGCAGCCCCTTTATATACCCGGCTTCCGGGACAGGGGGCACCGGGGCTTTCTTT
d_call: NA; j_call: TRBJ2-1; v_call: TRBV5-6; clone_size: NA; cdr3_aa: CASSLQMNNEQFF; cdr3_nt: TGTGCCAGCAGTTTGCAGATGAACAATGAGCAGTTCTTC
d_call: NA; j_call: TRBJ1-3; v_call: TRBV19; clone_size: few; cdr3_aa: CASSFRSSGNTIYF; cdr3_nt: TGTGCCAGTAGTTTCCGGAGCTCTGGAAACACCATATATTTT
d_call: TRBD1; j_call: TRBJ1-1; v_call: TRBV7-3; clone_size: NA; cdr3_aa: CASSLTYRGRHTEAFF; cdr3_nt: TGTGCCAGCAGCTTAACCTACAGGGGTAGACACACTGAAGCTTTCTTT
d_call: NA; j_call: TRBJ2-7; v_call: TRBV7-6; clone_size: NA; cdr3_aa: CASSLDPWQGTSYEQYF; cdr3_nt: TGTGCCAGCAGCTTAGACCCCTGGCAGGGCACCTCCTACGAGCAGTACTTC
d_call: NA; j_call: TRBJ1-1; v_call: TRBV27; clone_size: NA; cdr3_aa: CASQRGSEAFF; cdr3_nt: TGTGCCAGCCAAAGGGGGTCTGAAGCTTTCTTT
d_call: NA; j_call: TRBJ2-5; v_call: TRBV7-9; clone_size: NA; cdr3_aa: CASSSWTVYQETQYF; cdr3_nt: TGTGCCAGCAGCTCTTGGACAGTGTACCAAGAGACCCAGTACTTC
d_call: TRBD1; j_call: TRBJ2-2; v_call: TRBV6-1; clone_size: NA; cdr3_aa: CASSEQGETGELFF; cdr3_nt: TGTGCCAGCAGTGAACAGGGGGAAACCGGGGAGCTGTTTTTT
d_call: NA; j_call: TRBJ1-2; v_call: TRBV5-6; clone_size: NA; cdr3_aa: CASSLQVWYRSAYGYTF; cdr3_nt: TGTGCCAGCAGTCTCCAGGTCTGGTATCGGTCAGCCTATGGCTACACCTTC
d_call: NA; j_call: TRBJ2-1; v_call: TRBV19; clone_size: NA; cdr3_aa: CASSMNRAGNEQFF; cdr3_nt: TGTGCCAGTAGTATGAACAGGGCTGGGAATGAGCAGTTCTTC
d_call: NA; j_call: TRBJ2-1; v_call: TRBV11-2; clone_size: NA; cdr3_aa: CASSFRTGPRGEQFF; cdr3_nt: TGTGCCAGCAGCTTCAGGACAGGACCGCGGGGAGAGCAGTTCTTC
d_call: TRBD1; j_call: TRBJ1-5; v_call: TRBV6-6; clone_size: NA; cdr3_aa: CASSYGDRNQPQHF; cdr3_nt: TGTGCCAGCAGTTACGGGGACAGAAATCAGCCCCAGCATTTT
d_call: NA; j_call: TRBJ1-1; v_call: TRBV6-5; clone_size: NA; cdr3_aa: CASSYSLHNTEAFF; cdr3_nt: TGTGCCAGCAGTTACAGCCTCCATAACACTGAAGCTTTCTTT
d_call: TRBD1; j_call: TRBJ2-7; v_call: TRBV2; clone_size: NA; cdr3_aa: CASTRDRELYEQYF; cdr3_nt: TGTGCCAGCACCCGAGACAGGGAACTCTACGAGCAGTACTTC
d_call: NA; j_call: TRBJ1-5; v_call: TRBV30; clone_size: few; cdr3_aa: CACEGGPSNQPQHF; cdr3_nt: TGTGCCTGTGAAGGGGGACCTAGCAATCAGCCCCAGCATTTT
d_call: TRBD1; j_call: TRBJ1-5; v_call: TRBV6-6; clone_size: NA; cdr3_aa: CASREGQGDNQPQHF; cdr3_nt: TGTGCCAGCAGAGAGGGACAGGGGGACAATCAGCCCCAGCATTTT
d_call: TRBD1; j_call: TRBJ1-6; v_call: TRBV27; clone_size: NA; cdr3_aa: CASSHRGQITPLHF; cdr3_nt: TGTGCCAGCAGTCACCGGGGACAGATTACACCCCTCCACTTT
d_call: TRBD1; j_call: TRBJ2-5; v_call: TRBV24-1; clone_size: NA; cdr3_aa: CVTSVGRGQGETQYF; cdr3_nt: TGTGTCACCAGTGTGGGCAGGGGGCAGGGAGAGACCCAGTACTTC
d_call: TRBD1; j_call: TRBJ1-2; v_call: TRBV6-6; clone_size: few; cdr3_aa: CASSGTEDYGYTF; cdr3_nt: TGTGCCAGCAGTGGGACAGAAGACTATGGCTACACCTTC
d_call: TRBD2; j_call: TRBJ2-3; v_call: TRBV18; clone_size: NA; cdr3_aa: CASSPRTRGSTDTQYF; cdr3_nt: TGTGCCAGCTCACCCAGGACTAGAGGGAGCACAGATACGCAGTATTTT
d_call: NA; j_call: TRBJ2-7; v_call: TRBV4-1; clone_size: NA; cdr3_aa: CASSQSGTNSYEQYF; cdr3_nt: TGCGCCAGCAGCCAATCCGGGACAAACTCCTACGAGCAGTACTTC
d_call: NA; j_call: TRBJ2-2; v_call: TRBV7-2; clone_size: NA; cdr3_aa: CASSLGLQGMGGELFF; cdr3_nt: TGTGCCAGCAGCTTAGGGTTACAGGGTATGGGCGGGGAGCTGTTTTTT
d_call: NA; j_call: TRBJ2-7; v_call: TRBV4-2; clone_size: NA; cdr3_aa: CASSQGASEQYF; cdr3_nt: TGTGCCAGCAGCCAAGGGGCCTCCGAGCAGTACTTC
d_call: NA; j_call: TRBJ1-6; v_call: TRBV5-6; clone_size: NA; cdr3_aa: CASSLGGFNSPLHF; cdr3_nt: TGTGCCAGCAGCTTGGGAGGGTTTAATTCACCCCTCCACTTT
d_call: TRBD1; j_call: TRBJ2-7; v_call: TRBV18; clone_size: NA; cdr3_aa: CASSPGTGNEQYF; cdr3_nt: TGTGCCAGCTCCCCCGGGACAGGGAACGAGCAGTACTTC
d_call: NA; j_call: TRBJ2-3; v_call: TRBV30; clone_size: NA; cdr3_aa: CAWSVWGGSTDTQYF; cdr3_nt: TGTGCCTGGAGTGTTTGGGGCGGTAGCACAGATACGCAGTATTTT
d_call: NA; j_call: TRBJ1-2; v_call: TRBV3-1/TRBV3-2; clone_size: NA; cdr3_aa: CASSQTYSGGVYGYTF; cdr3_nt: TGTGCCAGCAGCCAGACATATTCCGGGGGGGTCTATGGCTACACCTTC
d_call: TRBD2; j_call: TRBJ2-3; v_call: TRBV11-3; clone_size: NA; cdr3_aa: CASRRGGTDTQYF; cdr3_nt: TGTGCCAGCAGGCGGGGGGGTACAGATACGCAGTATTTT
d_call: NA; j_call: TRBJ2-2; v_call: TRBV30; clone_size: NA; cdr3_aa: CAWSFPGQYTGELFF; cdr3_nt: TGTGCCTGGAGTTTCCCCGGACAGTACACCGGGGAGCTGTTTTTT
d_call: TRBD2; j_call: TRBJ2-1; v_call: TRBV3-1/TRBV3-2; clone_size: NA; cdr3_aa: CASSLYIAGDYNEQFF; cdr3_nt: TGTGCCAGCAGCTTGTACATAGCGGGAGATTACAATGAGCAGTTCTTC
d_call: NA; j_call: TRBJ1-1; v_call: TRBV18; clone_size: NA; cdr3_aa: CASSPAQGNTEAFF; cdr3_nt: TGTGCCAGCTCACCCGCACAGGGAAACACTGAAGCTTTCTTT
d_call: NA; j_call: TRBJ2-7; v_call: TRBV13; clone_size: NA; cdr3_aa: CASSLGLNSGEQYF; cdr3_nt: TGTGCCAGCAGCTTAGGCCTTAACTCAGGGGAGCAGTACTTC
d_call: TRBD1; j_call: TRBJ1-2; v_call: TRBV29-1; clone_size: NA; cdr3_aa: CSVPRQGALSGYTF; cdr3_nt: TGCAGCGTTCCCCGACAGGGGGCTTTGAGTGGCTACACCTTC
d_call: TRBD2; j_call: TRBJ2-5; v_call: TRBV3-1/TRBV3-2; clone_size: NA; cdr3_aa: CASSRGTSGAPGETQYF; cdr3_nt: TGTGCCAGCAGCCGAGGGACTAGCGGGGCCCCAGGGGAGACCCAGTACTTC
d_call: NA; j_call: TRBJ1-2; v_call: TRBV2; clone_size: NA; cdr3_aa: CASSRTENYGYTF; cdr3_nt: TGTGCCAGCAGTCGGACAGAAAACTATGGCTACACCTTC
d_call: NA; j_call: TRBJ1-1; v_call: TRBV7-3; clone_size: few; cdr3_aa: CASSPGGGRRLAAFF; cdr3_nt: TGTGCCAGCAGCCCAGGAGGTGGCAGGAGGCTGGCGGCTTTCTTT
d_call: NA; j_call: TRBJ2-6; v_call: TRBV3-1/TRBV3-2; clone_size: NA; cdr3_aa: CASSTGRRANVLTF; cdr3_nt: TGTGCCAGCAGCACGGGAAGGCGGGCCAACGTCCTGACTTTC
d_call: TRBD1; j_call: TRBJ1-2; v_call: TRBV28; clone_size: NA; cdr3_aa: CASSSGGADGYTF; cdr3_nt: TGTGCCAGCAGCTCAGGGGGCGCGGATGGCTACACCTTC
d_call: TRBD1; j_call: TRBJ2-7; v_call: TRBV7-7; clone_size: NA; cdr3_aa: CASSIGTDHSYEQYF; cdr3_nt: TGTGCCAGCAGCATCGGGACAGACCATTCCTACGAGCAGTACTTC
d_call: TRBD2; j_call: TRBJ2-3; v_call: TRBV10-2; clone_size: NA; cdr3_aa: CASRLAGGVTDTQYF; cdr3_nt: TGCGCCAGCAGGCTAGCGGGGGGCGTCACAGATACGCAGTATTTT
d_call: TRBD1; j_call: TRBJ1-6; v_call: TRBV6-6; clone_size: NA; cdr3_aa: CASSLTGDNSPLHF; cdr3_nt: TGTGCCAGCAGTTTAACAGGGGATAATTCACCCCTCCACTTT
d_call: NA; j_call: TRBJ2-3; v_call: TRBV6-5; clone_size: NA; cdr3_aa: CASSPGSTTDTQYF; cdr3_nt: TGTGCCAGCAGTCCGGGGTCCACCACAGATACGCAGTATTTT
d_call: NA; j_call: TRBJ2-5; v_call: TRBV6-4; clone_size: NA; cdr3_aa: CASSDLVGGWLTQYF; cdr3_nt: TGTGCCAGCAGTGACTTGGTCGGGGGATGGCTGACCCAGTACTTC
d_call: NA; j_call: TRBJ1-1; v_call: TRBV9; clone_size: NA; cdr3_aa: CASSLSAGTLNTEAFF; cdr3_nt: TGTGCCAGCAGCCTTTCAGCGGGGACACTAAACACTGAAGCTTTCTTT
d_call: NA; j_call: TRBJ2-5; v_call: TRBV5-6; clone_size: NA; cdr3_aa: CASGDSPTAETQYF; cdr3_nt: TGTGCCAGCGGCGACTCTCCTACCGCAGAGACCCAGTACTTC
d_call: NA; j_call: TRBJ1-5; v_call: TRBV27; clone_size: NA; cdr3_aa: CASTKFGGTNQPQHF; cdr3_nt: TGTGCCAGCACAAAATTCGGGGGGACCAATCAGCCCCAGCATTTT
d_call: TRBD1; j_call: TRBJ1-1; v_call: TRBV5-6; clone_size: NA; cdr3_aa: CASSLRGTGLAEAFF; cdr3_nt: TGTGCCAGCAGCTTGAGGGGGACAGGGTTAGCTGAAGCTTTCTTT
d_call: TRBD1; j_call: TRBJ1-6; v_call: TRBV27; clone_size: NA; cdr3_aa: CASSLSHGQGYSSYNSPLHF; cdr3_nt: TGTGCCAGCAGTTTATCACACGGACAGGGGTACAGCTCCTATAATTCACCCCTCCACTTT
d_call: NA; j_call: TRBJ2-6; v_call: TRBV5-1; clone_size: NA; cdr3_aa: CASSLVQPSGANVLTF; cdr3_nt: TGCGCCAGCAGCTTGGTACAGCCCTCTGGGGCCAACGTCCTGACTTTC
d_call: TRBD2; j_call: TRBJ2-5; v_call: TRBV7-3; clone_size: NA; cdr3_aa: CASSLNWGGKETQYF; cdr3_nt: TGTGCCAGCAGCTTAAATTGGGGGGGAAAAGAGACCCAGTACTTC
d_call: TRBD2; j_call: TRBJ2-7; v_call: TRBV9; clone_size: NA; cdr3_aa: CASSLSSGGSSYEQYF; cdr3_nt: TGTGCCAGCAGCCTCTCTAGCGGGGGGAGCTCCTACGAGCAGTACTTC